This T cell receptor beta chain stems from a study of blood T cell repertoires in COVID-19. Study-level background: The analysed material was cDNA or gDNA that came from T cells, B-cell-depleted T cells, or PBMCs.

Trimming took 4 bases from V and 6 from J; bases not matched to a gene: 0. Looked up from germline, CDR1 is LGHDT and CDR2 is YNNKEL (reference sequence). This CDR3 has 12 residues. Residents of approximately 25 US areas, aged roughly 18 to 95 years, made up the participants. Participant reports of clinical history set cohort assignment. The repertoire was sequenced with immunoSEQ multiplex PCR; TCRdb's copy has only in-frame clones and lacks some. The sample holds 400,000 or so clones, less than 95% seen once. Sequencing was done on a sample of PBMCs or T cells enriched from blood (not recorded which). This chain uses TRBV3-1 (or the pseudogene TRBV3-2) with TRBJ1-2, with TRBD1 matching 9 bases. This TCR was sampled from a man aged 18 to 29 who had recovered from COVID-19. DNA for the CDR3: TGTGCCAGCAGCCGACAGGGGGATGGCTACACCTTC. Translation gives CASSRQGDGYTF.